This T cell receptor (beta chain) was recorded in a study of cytomegalovirus exposure and HLA in healthy donors. The PCR was carried out with 60 Vbeta primers and 13 Jbeta primers. The protocol was immunoSEQ multiplex PCR, while the TCRdb copy is restricted to in-frame clones and leaves out a portion. The sample yields more than 95,000 clones, approximately 74% seen once. CDR1 and CDR2 (germline): MDHEN, SYDVKM. J was trimmed by 5 bases and V by 7 bases; bases with no gene match: 4. The CDR3 sequence is 13 residues long. Overall study results and limits: Across donors, sequencing depth was assumed by presence/absence analyses to be roughly uniform.

About this clone itself: Its antigen is not identified.

Though probably carrying unrecorded immune exposures, donors were nominally healthy at sampling. Sequenced: PBMCs. The chain links TRBV28 to TRBJ1-5; 8 positions agree with TRBD1. The receptor was isolated from a man aged 40-49 years in good health and CMV-seropositive. The CDR3 sequence is CASILQGDQPQHF. The CDR3 DNA sequence: TGTGCCAGCATCTTACAGGGGGATCAGCCCCAGCATTTT. The full variable domain, rest sourced from reference TRBV28 and TRBJ1-5, is DVKVTQSSRYLVKRTGEKVFLECVQDMDHENMFWYRQDPGLGLRLIYFSYDVKMKEKGDIPEGYSVSREKKERFSLILESASTNQTSMYLCASILQGDQPQHFGDGTRLSIL.